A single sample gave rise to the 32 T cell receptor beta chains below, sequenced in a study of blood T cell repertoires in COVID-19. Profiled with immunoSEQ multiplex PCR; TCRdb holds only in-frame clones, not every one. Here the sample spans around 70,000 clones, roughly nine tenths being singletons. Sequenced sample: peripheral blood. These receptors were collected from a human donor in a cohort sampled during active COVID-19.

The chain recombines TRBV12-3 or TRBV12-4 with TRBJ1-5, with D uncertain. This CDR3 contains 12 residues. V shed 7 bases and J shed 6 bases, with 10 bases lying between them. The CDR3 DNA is TGTGCCAGCACCACCCTTAGTCAGCCCCAGCATTTT. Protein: CASTTLSQPQHF.

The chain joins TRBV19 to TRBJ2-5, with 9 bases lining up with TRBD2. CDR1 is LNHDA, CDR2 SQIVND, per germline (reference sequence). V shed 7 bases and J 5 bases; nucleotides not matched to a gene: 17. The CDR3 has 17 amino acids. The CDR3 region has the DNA TGTGCCAGTATGAGGGTTACTAGCGGGCCGCGGGGGGAGACCCAGTACTTC. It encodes CASMRVTSGPRGETQYF.

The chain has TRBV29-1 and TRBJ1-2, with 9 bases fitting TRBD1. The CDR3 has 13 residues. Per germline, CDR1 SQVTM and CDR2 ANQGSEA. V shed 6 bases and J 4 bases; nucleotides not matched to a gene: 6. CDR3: CSVTGTGFYGYTF. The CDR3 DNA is TGCAGCGTCACCGGGACAGGGTTCTATGGCTACACCTTC.

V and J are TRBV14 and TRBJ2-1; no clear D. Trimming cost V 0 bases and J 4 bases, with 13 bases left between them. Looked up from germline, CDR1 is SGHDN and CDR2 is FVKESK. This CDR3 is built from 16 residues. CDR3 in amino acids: CASSQDGPIAYNEQFF. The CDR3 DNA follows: TGTGCCAGCAGCCAAGATGGCCCGATCGCATACAATGAGCAGTTCTTC.

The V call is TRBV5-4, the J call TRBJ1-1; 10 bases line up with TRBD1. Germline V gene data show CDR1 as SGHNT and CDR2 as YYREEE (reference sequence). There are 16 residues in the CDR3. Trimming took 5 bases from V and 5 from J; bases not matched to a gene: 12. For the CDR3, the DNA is TGTGCCAGCAGTCCACCGGGACAGGGGTGGATAACTGAAGCTTTCTTT. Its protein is CASSPPGQGWITEAFF. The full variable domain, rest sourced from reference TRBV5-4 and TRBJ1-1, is ETGVTQSPTHLIKTRGQQVTLRCSSQSGHNTVSWYQQALGQGPQFIFQYYREEENGRGNFPPRFSGLQFPNYSSELNVNALELDDSALYLCASSPPGQGWITEAFFGQGTRLTVV.

The CDR3 reads CASSPRGQAFRPYGYTF. The DNA of the CDR3 is TGTGCCAGCAGCCCCAGGGGTCAGGCCTTCCGTCCCTATGGCTACACCTTC. This chain uses TRBV7-9 with TRBJ1-2; D possibly corresponds to TRBD1 (6 bases). Trimming cost V 5 bases and J 4 bases, with 23 bases left between them. There are 17 residues in the CDR3. Germline-derived CDR1 and CDR2 are SEHNR and FQNEAQ (reference sequence).

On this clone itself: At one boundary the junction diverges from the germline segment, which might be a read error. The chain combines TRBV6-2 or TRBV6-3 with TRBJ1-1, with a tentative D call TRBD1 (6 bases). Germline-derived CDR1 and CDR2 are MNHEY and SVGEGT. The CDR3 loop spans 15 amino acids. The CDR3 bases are TGTGCCAGCAGTTATTCGCTCGGACCGTTAGACAGGCCCCGATTT. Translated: CASSYSLGPLDRPRF.

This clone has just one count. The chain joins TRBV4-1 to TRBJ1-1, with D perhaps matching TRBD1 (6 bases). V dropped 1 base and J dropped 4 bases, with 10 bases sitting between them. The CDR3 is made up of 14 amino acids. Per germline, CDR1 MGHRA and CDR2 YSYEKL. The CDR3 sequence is CASSQVSGVTEAFF. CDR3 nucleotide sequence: TGCGCCAGCAGCCAAGTATCAGGGGTCACTGAAGCTTTCTTT.

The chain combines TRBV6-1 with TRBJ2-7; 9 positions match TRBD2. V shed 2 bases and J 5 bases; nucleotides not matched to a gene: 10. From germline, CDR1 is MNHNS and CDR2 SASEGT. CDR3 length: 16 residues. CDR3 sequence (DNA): TGTGCCAGCAGTGAACACGTCTGGCGGGAGGGCCACGAGCAGTACTTC. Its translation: CASSEHVWREGHEQYF.

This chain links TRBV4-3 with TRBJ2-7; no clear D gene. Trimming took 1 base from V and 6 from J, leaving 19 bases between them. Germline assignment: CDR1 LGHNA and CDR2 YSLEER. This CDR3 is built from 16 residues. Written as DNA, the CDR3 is TGCGCCAGCAGCCAAGGTGCACGGCGGTCTAGAGGCGAGCAGTACTTC. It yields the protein CASSQGARRSRGEQYF.

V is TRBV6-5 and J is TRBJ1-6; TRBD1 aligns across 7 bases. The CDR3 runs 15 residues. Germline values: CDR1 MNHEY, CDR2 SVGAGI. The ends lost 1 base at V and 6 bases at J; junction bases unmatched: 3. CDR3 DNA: TGTGCCAGCAGTTACTTGGCAGGGGGTAATTCACCCCTCCACTTT. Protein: CASSYLAGGNSPLHF.

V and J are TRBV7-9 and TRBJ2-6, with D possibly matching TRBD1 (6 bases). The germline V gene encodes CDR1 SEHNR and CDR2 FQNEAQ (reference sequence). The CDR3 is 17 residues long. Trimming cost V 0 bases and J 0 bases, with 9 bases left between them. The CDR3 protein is CASSLASGDSGANVLTF. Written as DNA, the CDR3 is TGTGCCAGCAGCTTAGCCTCAGGGGACTCTGGGGCCAACGTCCTGACTTTC. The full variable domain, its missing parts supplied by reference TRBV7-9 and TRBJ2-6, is DTGVSQNPRHKITKRGQNVTFRCDPISEHNRLYWYRQTLGQGPEFLTYFQNEAQLEKSRLLSDRFSAERPKGSFSTLEIQRTEQGDSAMYLCASSLASGDSGANVLTFGAGSRLTVL.

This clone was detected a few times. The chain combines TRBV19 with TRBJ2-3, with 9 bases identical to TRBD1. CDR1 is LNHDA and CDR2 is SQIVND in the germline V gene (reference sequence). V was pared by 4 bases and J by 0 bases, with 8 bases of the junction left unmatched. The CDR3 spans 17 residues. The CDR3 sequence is CASSTGTGYTSTDTQYF. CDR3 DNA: TGTGCCAGTAGTACGGGGACAGGGTACACTAGCACAGATACGCAGTATTTT. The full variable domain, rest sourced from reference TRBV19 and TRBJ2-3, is DGGITQSPKYLFRKEGQNVTLSCEQNLNHDAMYWYRQDPGQGLRLIYYSQIVNDFQKGDIAEGYSVSREKKESFPLTVTSAQKNPTAFYLCASSTGTGYTSTDTQYFGPGTRLTVL.

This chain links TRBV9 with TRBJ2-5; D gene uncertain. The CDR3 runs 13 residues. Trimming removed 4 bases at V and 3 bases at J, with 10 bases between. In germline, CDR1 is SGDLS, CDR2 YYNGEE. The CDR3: CASSTSQEETQYF. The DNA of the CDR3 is TGTGCCAGCAGCACAAGCCAGGAAGAGACCCAGTACTTC.

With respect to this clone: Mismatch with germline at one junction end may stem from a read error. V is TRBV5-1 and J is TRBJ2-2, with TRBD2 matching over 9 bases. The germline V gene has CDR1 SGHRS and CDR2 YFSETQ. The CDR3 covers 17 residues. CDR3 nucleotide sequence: TGCGCCAGCAGCCAGCCTGCGGGAGGGTCGAAAACCGGGGAGCTGTTTTTT. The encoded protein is CASSQPAGGSKTGELFF.

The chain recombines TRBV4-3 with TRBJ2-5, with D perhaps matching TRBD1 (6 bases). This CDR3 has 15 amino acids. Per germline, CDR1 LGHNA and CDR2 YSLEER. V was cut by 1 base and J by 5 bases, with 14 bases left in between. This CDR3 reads CASSQAQGSGETQYF. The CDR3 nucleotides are TGCGCCAGCAGCCAAGCCCAGGGGAGTGGTGAGACCCAGTACTTC.

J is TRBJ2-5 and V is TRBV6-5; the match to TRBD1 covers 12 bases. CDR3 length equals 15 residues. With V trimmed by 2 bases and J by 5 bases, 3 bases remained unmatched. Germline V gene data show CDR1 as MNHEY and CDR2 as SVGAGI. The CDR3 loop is CASSYRDRGPETQYF. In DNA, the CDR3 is TGTGCCAGCAGTTACCGGGACAGGGGGCCCGAGACCCAGTACTTC.

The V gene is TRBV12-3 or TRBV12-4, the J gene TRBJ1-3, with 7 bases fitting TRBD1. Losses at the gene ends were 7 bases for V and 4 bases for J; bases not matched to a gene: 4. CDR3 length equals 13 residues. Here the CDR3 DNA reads TGTGCCAGCAAACAGGGGTCGGGAAACACCATATATTTT. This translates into CASKQGSGNTIYF.

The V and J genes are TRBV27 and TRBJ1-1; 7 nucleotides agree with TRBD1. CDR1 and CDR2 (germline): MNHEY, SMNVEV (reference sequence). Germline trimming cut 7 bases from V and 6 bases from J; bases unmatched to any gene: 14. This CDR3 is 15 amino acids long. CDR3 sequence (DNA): TGTGCCAGCACCAAAGTCCCTACAGGGGCGTCTGAAGCTTTCTTT. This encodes CASTKVPTGASEAFF.

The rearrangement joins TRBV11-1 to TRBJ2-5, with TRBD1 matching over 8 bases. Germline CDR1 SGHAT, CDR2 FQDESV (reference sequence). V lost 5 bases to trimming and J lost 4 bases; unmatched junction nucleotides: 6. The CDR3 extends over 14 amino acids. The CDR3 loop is CASSPDRGRETQYF. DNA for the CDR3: TGTGCCAGCAGCCCCGACAGGGGACGAGAGACCCAGTACTTC. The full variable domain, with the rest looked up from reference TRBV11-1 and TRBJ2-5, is EAEVAQSPRYKITEKSQAVAFWCDPISGHATLYWYRQILGQGPELLVQFQDESVVDDSQLPKDRFSAERLKGVDSTLKIQPAELGDSAMYLCASSPDRGRETQYFGPGTRLLVL.

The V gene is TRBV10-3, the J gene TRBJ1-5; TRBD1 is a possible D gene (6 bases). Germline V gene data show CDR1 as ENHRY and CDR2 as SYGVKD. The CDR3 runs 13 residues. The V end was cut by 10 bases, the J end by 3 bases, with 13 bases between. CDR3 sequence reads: CANAGDLNQPQHF. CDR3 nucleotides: TGTGCCAACGCAGGGGACCTCAATCAGCCCCAGCATTTT.

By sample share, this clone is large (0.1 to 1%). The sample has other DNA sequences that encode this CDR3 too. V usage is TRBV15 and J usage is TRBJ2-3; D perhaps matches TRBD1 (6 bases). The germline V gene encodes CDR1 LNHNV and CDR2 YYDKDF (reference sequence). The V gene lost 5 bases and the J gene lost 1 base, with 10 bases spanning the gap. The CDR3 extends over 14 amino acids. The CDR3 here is CATSLRTGTDTQYF. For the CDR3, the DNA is TGTGCCACCAGCTTAAGGACAGGCACAGATACGCAGTATTTT.

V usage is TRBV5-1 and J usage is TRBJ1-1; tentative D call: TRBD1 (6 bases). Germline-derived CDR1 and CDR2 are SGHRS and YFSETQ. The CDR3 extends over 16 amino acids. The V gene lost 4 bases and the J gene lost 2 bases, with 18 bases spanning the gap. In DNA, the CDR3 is TGCGCCAGCAGCCAGGATACAGGGAGCTTAAACACTGAAGCTTTCTTT. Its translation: CASSQDTGSLNTEAFF.

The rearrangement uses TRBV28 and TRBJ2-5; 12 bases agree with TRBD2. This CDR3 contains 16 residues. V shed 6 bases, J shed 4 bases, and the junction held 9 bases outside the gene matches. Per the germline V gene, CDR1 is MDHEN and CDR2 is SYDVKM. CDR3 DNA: TGTGCCAGCAGGACTAGCGGGAGTGAGGGTCGAGAGACCCAGTACTTC. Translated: CASRTSGSEGRETQYF.

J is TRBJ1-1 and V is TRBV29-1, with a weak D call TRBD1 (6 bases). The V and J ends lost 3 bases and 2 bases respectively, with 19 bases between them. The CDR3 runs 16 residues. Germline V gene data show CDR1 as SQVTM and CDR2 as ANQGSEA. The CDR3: CSVETGDIKGNTEAFF. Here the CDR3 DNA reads TGCAGCGTTGAGACCGGGGACATTAAGGGTAACACTGAAGCTTTCTTT.

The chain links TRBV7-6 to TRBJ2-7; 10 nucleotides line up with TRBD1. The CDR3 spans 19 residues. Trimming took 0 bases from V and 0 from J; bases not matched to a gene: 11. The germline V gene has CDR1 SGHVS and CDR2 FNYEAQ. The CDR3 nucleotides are TGTGCCAGCAGCTTAGCGACGGGACAGGGGCCGATAAGCTCCTACGAGCAGTACTTC. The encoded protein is CASSLATGQGPISSYEQYF.

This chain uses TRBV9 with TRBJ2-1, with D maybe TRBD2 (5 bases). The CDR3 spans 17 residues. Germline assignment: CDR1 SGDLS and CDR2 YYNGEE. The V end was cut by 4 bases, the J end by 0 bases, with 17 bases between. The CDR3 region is CASSPGGTRSSYNEQFF. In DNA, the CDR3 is TGTGCCAGCAGCCCCGGAGGAACCAGGAGCTCCTACAATGAGCAGTTCTTC.

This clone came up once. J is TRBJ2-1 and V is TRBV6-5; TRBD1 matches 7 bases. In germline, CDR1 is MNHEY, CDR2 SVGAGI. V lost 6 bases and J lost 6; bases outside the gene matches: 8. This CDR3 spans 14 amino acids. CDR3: CASRRDRASNEQFF. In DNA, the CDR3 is TGTGCCAGCAGGAGAGACAGGGCTTCCAATGAGCAGTTCTTC.

DNA of the CDR3: TGTGCCTGGAGGAACCGGGACACCTCTAATTCACCCCTCCACTTT. Translating it yields CAWRNRDTSNSPLHF. V usage is TRBV30 and J usage is TRBJ1-6; possibly TRBD1 for D (6 bases). CDR3 length: 15 residues. The germline V gene encodes CDR1 GTSNPN and CDR2 SVGIG (reference sequence). Trimming took off 3 bases at V and 6 bases at J, with 15 bases between the two ends.

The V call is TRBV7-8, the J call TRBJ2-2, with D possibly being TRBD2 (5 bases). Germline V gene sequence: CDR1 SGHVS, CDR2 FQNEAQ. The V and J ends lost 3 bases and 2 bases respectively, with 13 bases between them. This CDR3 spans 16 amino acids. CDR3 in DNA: TGTGCCAGCAGCTTCACAGCGGACGTTAACACCGGGGAGCTGTTTTTT. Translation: CASSFTADVNTGELFF. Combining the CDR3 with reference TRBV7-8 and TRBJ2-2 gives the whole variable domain GAGVSQSPRYKVAKRGQDVALRCDPISGHVSLFWYQQALGQGPEFLTYFQNEAQLDKSGLPSDRFFAERPEGSVSTLKIQRTQQEDSAVYLCASSFTADVNTGELFFGEGSRLTVL.

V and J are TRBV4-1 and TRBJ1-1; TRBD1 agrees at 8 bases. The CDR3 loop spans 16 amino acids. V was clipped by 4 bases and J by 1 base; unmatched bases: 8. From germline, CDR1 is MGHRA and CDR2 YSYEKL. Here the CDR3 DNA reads TGCGCCAGCAGCCCCACCCCGGACAGGGCGAACACTGAAGCTTTCTTT. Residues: CASSPTPDRANTEAFF.

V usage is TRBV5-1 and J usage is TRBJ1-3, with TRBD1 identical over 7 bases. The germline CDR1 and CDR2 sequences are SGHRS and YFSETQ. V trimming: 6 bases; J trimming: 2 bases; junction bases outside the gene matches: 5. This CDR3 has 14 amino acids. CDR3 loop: CASKEGAAGNTIYF. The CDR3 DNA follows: TGCGCCAGCAAGGAGGGGGCGGCTGGAAACACCATATATTTT.